Presented here are 30 T cell receptor beta chains from one specimen sequenced in a study of identical twins. TCRdb analysed the 5' RACE reads with MiXCR anew, one entry per CDR3 protein. The sample records hundreds of thousands of distinct CDR3 sequences, approximately 8.5% being singletons. This same sample was also taken into another study, of yellow fever vaccine responses in identical twins.

Material: memory (CD45RO+) T cells sorted from blood. The source of these receptors is a woman aged 18 to 35 in good health.

The rearrangement links TRBV12-3 or TRBV12-4 to TRBJ2-3, with no clear D. This CDR3 has 14 amino acids. Deletions cut 6 bases from V and 4 bases from J, with 14 bases between. For the CDR3, the DNA is TGTGCCAGCAGAACCCCGAACGGCGCAGATACGCAGTATTTT. Residues: CASRTPNGADTQYF.

This chain links TRBV20-1 with TRBJ2-1; 10 positions match TRBD1. The V gene's germline CDR1 is DFQATT and CDR2 SNEGSKA (reference sequence). The CDR3 is 15 residues long. Trimming removed 4 bases from V and 1 base from J; junction bases left unmatched: 4. The CDR3 bases are TGCAGTGCTAACTTGGGACAGGGGTCCTACAATGAGCAGTTCTTC. It specifies CSANLGQGSYNEQFF.

This clonotype was picked up a small number of times. The rearrangement links TRBV9 to TRBJ1-1, with D possibly matching TRBD1 (5 bases). In germline, CDR1 is SGDLS, CDR2 YYNGEE. The CDR3 length is 14 residues. The V gene lost 1 base and the J gene lost 3 bases, with 10 bases spanning the gap. The CDR3 spells CASSVLGGDTEAFF. Here the CDR3 DNA reads TGTGCCAGCAGCGTACTCGGGGGGGACACTGAAGCTTTCTTT.

The chain couples TRBV15 to TRBJ2-3; possible D gene TRBD1, 6 bases. Trimming removed 1 base from V and 6 bases from J, with 14 bases in between. The CDR3 is 15 residues long. The germline CDR1 and CDR2 sequences are LNHNV and YYDKDF (reference sequence). The CDR3 region has the DNA TGTGCCACCAGCAGAGTGGACAGTCCTTCCGATACGCAGTATTTT. This encodes CATSRVDSPSDTQYF.

This clonotype came up many times. CDR3 region: CASSPRTVQETQYF. Here the CDR3 DNA reads TGTGCCAGCAGCCCGCGGACGGTGCAAGAGACCCAGTACTTC. The V and J genes are TRBV7-2 and TRBJ2-5; D ambiguous. Germline V lookup: CDR1 SGHTA, CDR2 FQGNSA. The ends were cut back, 5 bases at V and 2 bases at J, with 12 bases in the middle. This CDR3 is 14 amino acids long.

Only a few counts were recorded for this clonotype. The chain uses TRBV28 and TRBJ1-5; D remains ambiguous. The germline CDR1 and CDR2 sequences are MDHEN and SYDVKM. This CDR3 region has 12 residues. Trimming removed 6 bases from V and 9 bases from J, with 12 bases in between. CDR3 sequence reads: CASSLTSGPQHF. CDR3 in DNA: TGTGCCAGCAGCCTAACCTCGGGGCCCCAGCATTTT.

V gene TRBV12-3 or TRBV12-4 combines with J gene TRBJ2-1; D might be TRBD2 (6 bases). The germline V and J ends were trimmed by 5 bases and 6 bases, with 14 bases remaining between them. There are 14 residues in the CDR3. The CDR3 is CASSPWRGGNEQFF. CDR3 coding DNA: TGTGCCAGCAGTCCTTGGAGGGGAGGCAATGAGCAGTTCTTC.

This sequence joins TRBV4-2 and TRBJ2-7; 11 bases match TRBD2. The CDR3 is 14 amino acids. The J segment lost 5 bases and the V segment lost 6 bases, leaving 6 bases of the junction unmatched. In germline, CDR1 is LGHNA, CDR2 YNFKEQ. DNA for the CDR3: TGTGCCAGCAGGATCGAACTAGCGGGAGACGAGCAGTACTTC. Amino acid sequence: CASRIELAGDEQYF.

This clonotype was recorded a few times. V is TRBV19 and J is TRBJ1-3, with D possibly TRBD1 on 6 matching bases. Between the trimmed V and J ends, which lost 6 bases and 5 bases, there was a span of 23 bases. The CDR3 is 17 residues long. The germline V gene encodes CDR1 LNHDA and CDR2 SQIVND (reference sequence). CDR3 DNA: TGTGCCAGTAGCGAACCCACCCGGGACACTCATCGAAACACCATATATTTT. This translates into CASSEPTRDTHRNTIYF.

This clonotype was seen a handful of times. The chain links TRBV28 to TRBJ2-7, with TRBD2 matching 7 bases. From germline, CDR1 is MDHEN and CDR2 SYDVKM. This CDR3 contains 13 residues. Unmatched junction bases numbered 5, after V lost 3 bases and J lost 6 bases. CDR3 in DNA: TGTGCCAGCAGTTTCCCGTTAGCGGGCGAGCAGTACTTC. Translated, it gives CASSFPLAGEQYF.

The genes are TRBV12-5 and TRBJ1-5, with no clear D. The length of the CDR3 is 14 residues. CDR1 LGHNT and CDR2 FRNRAP come from the germline V gene. V was pared by 7 bases and J by 0 bases, with 10 bases between. The CDR3 region has the DNA TGTGCTAGTGCCCCGGACGTTAGCAATCAGCCCCAGCATTTT. This translates into CASAPDVSNQPQHF.

There are a few counts of this clonotype. V and J are TRBV5-1 and TRBJ2-1, with 12 bases aligning to TRBD2. The CDR3 loop spans 17 amino acids. The junction had 8 bases not matched to a gene; V was cut back by 0 bases and J by 7 bases. Per the germline V gene, CDR1 is SGHRS and CDR2 is YFSETQ. CDR3 nucleotides: TGCGCCAGCAGCTTGGCCCTAGCGGGGGGGCTGAGAAATGAGCAGTTCTTC. It translates to CASSLALAGGLRNEQFF.

This clonotype appeared many times. The chain carries TRBV6-1 and TRBJ1-1; D gene ambiguous. Trimming pared 2 bases from V and 7 bases from J, leaving 11 bases between. The CDR3 has 13 amino acids. In germline, CDR1 is MNHNS, CDR2 SASEGT. The CDR3 sequence: CASSEYLSGEAFF. For the CDR3, the DNA is TGTGCCAGCAGTGAATACCTTTCGGGTGAAGCTTTCTTT.

This clonotype was counted at least ten times. J is TRBJ2-3 and V is TRBV4-2; 7 bases align to TRBD2. Losses at the gene ends were 0 bases for V and 1 base for J; bases not matched to a gene: 1. Germline V gene lookup returns CDR1 LGHNA and CDR2 YNFKEQ. This CDR3 is built from 15 residues. The chain's CDR3 is CASSQDAGGTDTQYF. The CDR3 DNA reads TGTGCCAGCAGCCAAGACGCGGGGGGCACAGATACGCAGTATTTT.

This clonotype occurred a few times. The chain employs TRBV3-1 and TRBJ1-5, with unresolved D. The V gene lost 0 bases and the J gene lost 3 bases, with 12 bases spanning the gap. Germline V gene data show CDR1 as LGHDT and CDR2 as YNNKEL (reference sequence). This CDR3 has 16 amino acids. This CDR3 reads CASSQDRGYPNQPQHF. The CDR3, as DNA: TGTGCCAGCAGCCAAGATCGTGGGTACCCCAATCAGCCCCAGCATTTT.

This rearrangement joins TRBV25-1 to TRBJ2-1; 9 positions match TRBD2. The CDR3 sequence is 17 residues long. V trimming: 0 bases; J trimming: 9 bases; junction bases outside the gene matches: 12. CDR1 and CDR2 from the germline V gene are MGHDK and SYGVNS. CDR3 region: CASSEYAGLAGFSEQFF. CDR3 in DNA: TGTGCCAGCAGTGAATATGCTGGGCTAGCGGGATTTTCTGAGCAGTTCTTC. The complete variable domain, with remaining parts taken from reference TRBV25-1 and TRBJ2-1, reads EADIYQTPRYLVIGTGKKITLECSQTMGHDKMYWYQQDPGMELHLIHYSYGVNSTEKGDLSSESTVSRIRTEHFPLTLESARPSHTSQYLCASSEYAGLAGFSEQFFGPGTRLTVL.

The rearrangement joins TRBV7-9 to TRBJ2-5; a weak D match, TRBD2 (6 bases). The germline V gene encodes CDR1 SEHNR and CDR2 FQNEAQ (reference sequence). V gave up 7 bases and J gave up 5 bases, with 23 bases separating them. This CDR3 has 16 amino acids. The CDR3 loop reads CASTISQIGEVETQYF. CDR3 nucleotides: TGTGCCAGCACTATCTCTCAGATTGGGGAGGTGGAGACCCAGTACTTC.

The chain employs TRBV20-1 and TRBJ1-1; D remains unclear. Germline-derived CDR1 and CDR2 are DFQATT and SNEGSKA (reference sequence). V lost 1 base to trimming and J lost 1 base, with 13 bases between them. The CDR3 sequence is 15 residues long. This chain's CDR3 is CSARVRGFTNTEAFF. CDR3 sequence (DNA): TGCAGTGCTAGAGTAAGAGGGTTTACGAACACTGAAGCTTTCTTT.

The chain couples TRBV27 to TRBJ2-2, with 8 bases aligning to TRBD1. Germline V gene sequence: CDR1 MNHEY, CDR2 SMNVEV (reference sequence). This CDR3 is 18 amino acids long. Trimming cost V 4 bases and J 3 bases; bases outside gene matches: 13. CDR3 nucleotides: TGTGCCAGCAGTTCGCACGACAGGGGTTATACGGACACCGGGGAGCTGTTTTTT. It specifies CASSSHDRGYTDTGELFF.

This clonotype was seen at least ten times. As DNA, the CDR3 is TGTGCCAGCAGCTTGTGGGGAGGAAACATTCAGTACTTC. Translation gives CASSLWGGNIQYF. V and J are TRBV11-2 and TRBJ2-4; maybe TRBD2 (6 bases). This CDR3 is built from 13 residues. With 3 bases removed from V and 6 bases from J, the gap between germline ends came to 9 bases. From germline, CDR1 is SGHAT and CDR2 FQNNGV.

V and J are TRBV7-9 and TRBJ2-1; 14 bases are shared with TRBD2. CDR3 length: 17 residues. Germline loops: CDR1 SEHNR, CDR2 FQNEAQ (reference sequence). Trimming took 6 bases from V and 0 from J; bases not matched to a gene: 4. The CDR3 sequence is CASREGLAGVSYNEQFF. In DNA form, the CDR3 reads TGTGCCAGCAGAGAGGGACTAGCGGGAGTCTCCTACAATGAGCAGTTCTTC.

This clonotype was counted ten times or more. The CDR3 is CAISGHGQETQYF. CDR3 nucleotide sequence: TGTGCCATCAGTGGCCACGGCCAAGAGACCCAGTACTTC. The chain has TRBV10-3 and TRBJ2-5; D is ambiguous. The germline V gene encodes CDR1 ENHRY and CDR2 SYGVKD. V was trimmed by 4 bases and J by 1 base, leaving 7 bases between them. There are 13 residues in the CDR3.

The table lists this clonotype with many counts. The chain carries TRBV20-1 and TRBJ2-1, with a weak D call TRBD1 (6 bases). CDR3 length: 12 residues. Per germline, CDR1 DFQATT and CDR2 SNEGSKA (reference sequence). This CDR3 reads CSLGGSYNEQFF. DNA of the CDR3: TGCAGCCTAGGGGGTAGCTACAATGAGCAGTTCTTC.

This clonotype has ten or more counts. V and J are TRBV4-2 and TRBJ2-7; TRBD2 is a possible D gene (6 bases). This CDR3 has 15 amino acids. The ends were cut back, 0 bases at V and 5 bases at J, with 14 bases in the middle. Germline V gives CDR1 LGHNA, CDR2 YNFKEQ. Here the CDR3 reads CASSQESASVDEQYF. DNA of the CDR3: TGTGCCAGCAGCCAAGAATCGGCTAGCGTTGACGAGCAGTACTTC.

This rearrangement joins TRBV5-1 to TRBJ2-6; TRBD1 matches 11 bases. The trim removed 4 bases at V and 0 bases at J, leaving 9 bases unmatched. The CDR3 is 19 amino acids. CDR1 and CDR2 from the germline V gene are SGHRS and YFSETQ. The DNA for the CDR3 is TGCGCCAGCAGCGCCCAACCGGGACAGGGGGACTCTGGGGCCAACGTCCTGACTTTC. This gives the protein CASSAQPGQGDSGANVLTF.

The sample holds a few counts of this clonotype. This chain links TRBV10-1 with TRBJ2-1; the match to TRBD2 covers 16 bases. V shed 6 bases, J shed 5 bases, and the junction held 10 bases outside the gene matches. The CDR3 runs 18 residues. CDR1 is WNHNN and CDR2 is SYGVQD in the germline V gene (reference sequence). Written as DNA, the CDR3 is TGCGCCAGCAGCGAAAGTGTAGGGACTAGCGGGAGGGACAATGAGCAGTTCTTC. Its translation is CASSESVGTSGRDNEQFF.

This clonotype was picked up many times. This sequence joins TRBV10-3 and TRBJ2-1; perhaps D is TRBD1 or TRBD2 (7 bases each). The CDR3 contains 17 residues. CDR1 and CDR2 (germline): ENHRY, SYGVKD. Trimming removed 3 bases at V and 5 bases at J, with 20 bases between. The CDR3, as DNA: TGTGCCATCAGTGACCCCAGGGGGGGCAGGCAAGACAATGAGCAGTTCTTC. Protein sequence: CAISDPRGGRQDNEQFF.

The chain is built from TRBV28 and TRBJ2-7; 10 bases agree with TRBD2. From germline, CDR1 is MDHEN and CDR2 SYDVKM. V was clipped by 6 bases and J by 4 bases; unmatched bases: 3. The CDR3 extends over 13 amino acids. CDR3 in amino acids: CASRLAGPYEQYF. CDR3 bases: TGTGCCAGCAGACTAGCGGGGCCTTACGAGCAGTACTTC.

Ten or more counts support this clonotype. The gene calls are TRBV3-1 and TRBJ1-1; unclear D gene. The CDR3 consists of 14 residues. V lost 4 bases and J lost 3, with 12 bases in between. Germline V CDR1 and CDR2: LGHDT, YNNKEL (reference sequence). CDR3 in DNA: TGTGCCAGCAGCCCGAAAAGAAAGGACACTGAAGCTTTCTTT. Translating it yields CASSPKRKDTEAFF.

This clonotype was picked up many times. This sequence joins TRBV7-2 and TRBJ1-2; D call uncertain. Trimming took 8 bases from V and 7 from J, leaving 11 bases between them. The length of the CDR3 is 11 residues. The germline V gene has CDR1 SGHTA and CDR2 FQGNSA. The CDR3 protein is CASEGLFGYTF. CDR3 nucleotide sequence: TGTGCCAGCGAGGGCCTCTTTGGCTACACCTTC.